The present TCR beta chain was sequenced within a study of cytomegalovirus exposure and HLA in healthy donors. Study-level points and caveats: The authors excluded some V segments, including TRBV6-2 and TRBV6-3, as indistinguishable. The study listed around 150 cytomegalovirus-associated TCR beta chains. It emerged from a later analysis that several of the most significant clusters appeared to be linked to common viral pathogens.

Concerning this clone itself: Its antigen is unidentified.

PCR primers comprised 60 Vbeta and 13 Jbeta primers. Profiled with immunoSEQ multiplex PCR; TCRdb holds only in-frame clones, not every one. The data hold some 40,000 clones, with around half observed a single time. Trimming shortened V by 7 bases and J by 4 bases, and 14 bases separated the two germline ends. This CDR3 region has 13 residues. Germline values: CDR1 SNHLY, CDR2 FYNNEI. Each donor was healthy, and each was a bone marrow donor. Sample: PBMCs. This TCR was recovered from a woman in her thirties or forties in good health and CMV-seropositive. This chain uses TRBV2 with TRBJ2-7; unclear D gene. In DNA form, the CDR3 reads TGTGCCAGCACGTACAGCCTAACTTACGAGCAGTACTTC. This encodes CASTYSLTYEQYF.